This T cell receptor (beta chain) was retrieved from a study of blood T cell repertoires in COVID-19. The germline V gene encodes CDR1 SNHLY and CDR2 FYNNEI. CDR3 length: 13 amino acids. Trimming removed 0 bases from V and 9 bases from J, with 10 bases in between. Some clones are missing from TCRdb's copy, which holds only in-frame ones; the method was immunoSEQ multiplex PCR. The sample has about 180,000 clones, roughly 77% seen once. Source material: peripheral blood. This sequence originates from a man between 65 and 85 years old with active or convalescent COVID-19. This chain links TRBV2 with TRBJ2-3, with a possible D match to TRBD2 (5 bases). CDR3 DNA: TGTGCCAGCAGTGAAGCCAAACTAGGAACGCAGTATTTT. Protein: CASSEAKLGTQYF.